This TCR beta chain was sequenced during a study of blood T cell repertoires in COVID-19. Study background: Collection of acute and convalescent COVID-19 samples took place in the United States, Italy and Spain. T cells, B-cell-depleted T cells, or PBMCs supplied cDNA or gDNA.

Authors' methods: Estimation of nucleated cell counts was performed using reference gene primer amplification. The repertoire was sequenced with immunoSEQ multiplex PCR; TCRdb's copy has only in-frame clones and lacks some. Clonal size and the V and J genes are those of that table, whereas D and trimming came from the DNA. The sample includes about 360,000 clones, around 86% of them seen just once. Germline assignment: CDR1 KGHDR and CDR2 SFDVKD. This CDR3 is built from 14 residues. V was clipped by 3 bases and J by 6 bases; unmatched bases: 4. This TCR was sampled from a human donor in a cohort sampled during active COVID-19. The specimen was peripheral blood. The rearrangement joins TRBV24-1 to TRBJ2-1; 7 bases are a match to TRBD2. The CDR3 sequence is CATSDPLAANEQFF. For the CDR3, the DNA is TGTGCCACCAGTGATCCTCTAGCGGCCAATGAGCAGTTCTTC.